The 11 T cell receptor beta chains below come from one sample, sequenced in a study of blood T cell repertoires in COVID-19. TCRdb keeps only in-frame clones here, not all; method: immunoSEQ multiplex PCR. The sample has about 280,000 clones, about four fifths seen once; the top ten hold around a tenth. The source material was peripheral blood. All receptors come from a woman aged 50 to 60 who had recovered from COVID-19.

The chain couples TRBV6-5 to TRBJ2-1; TRBD1 agrees at 9 bases. The CDR3 spans 13 residues. Germline values: CDR1 MNHEY, CDR2 SVGAGI. Trimming at V came to 6 bases and at J to 9 bases, leaving 6 bases not matched to a gene. CDR3 loop: CASSNRGLGEQFF. As DNA, the CDR3 is TGTGCCAGCAGCAACAGGGGGCTGGGTGAGCAGTTCTTC.

In this sample, this clone turned up many times. The V call is TRBV5-4, the J call TRBJ2-5; TRBD2 agrees at 8 bases. CDR3 length: 16 residues. The germline CDR1 and CDR2 sequences are SGHNT and YYREEE (reference sequence). Germline trimming cut 0 bases from V and 5 bases from J; bases unmatched to any gene: 9. CDR3 protein: CASSLEGGGPGETQYF. CDR3 DNA sequence: TGTGCCAGCAGCTTGGAAGGCGGGGGGCCAGGGGAGACCCAGTACTTC.

V gene TRBV19 combines with J gene TRBJ1-2; D is ambiguous. The ends were cut back, 5 bases at V and 5 bases at J, with 12 bases in the middle. The germline gives CDR1 LNHDA, CDR2 SQIVND (reference sequence). The CDR3 runs to 13 residues. As DNA, the CDR3 is TGTGCCAGTAGTCCGATGACGGGATATGGCTACACCTTC. Protein sequence: CASSPMTGYGYTF.

This clone was counted ten times or more. This rearrangement joins TRBV4-1 to TRBJ2-1, with 7 bases that match TRBD1. The CDR3 covers 17 residues. CDR1 MGHRA and CDR2 YSYEKL come from the germline V gene. Unmatched junction bases numbered 9, after V lost 2 bases and J lost 2 bases. The CDR3 nucleotides are TGCGCCAGCAGCCAACAAAAGAGGGGGCAAGCCTACAATGAGCAGTTCTTC. Amino acids: CASSQQKRGQAYNEQFF.

This chain links TRBV19 with TRBJ2-2, with 15 bases identical to TRBD2. Germline CDR1 and CDR2: LNHDA and SQIVND (reference sequence). This CDR3 has 19 residues. The J segment lost 3 bases and the V segment lost 6 bases, leaving 11 bases of the junction unmatched. CDR3 residues: CASSIYGLAGGPDTGELFF. The DNA of the CDR3 is TGTGCCAGTAGCATTTACGGACTAGCGGGGGGGCCGGACACCGGGGAGCTGTTTTTT.

The rearrangement joins TRBV27 to TRBJ1-1; D gene uncertain. The V end lost 3 bases, the J end lost 1 base, and 12 bases lay between the germline ends. Per germline, CDR1 MNHEY and CDR2 SMNVEV (reference sequence). This CDR3 has 15 amino acids. Here the CDR3 DNA reads TGTGCCAGCAGTTTCTGGCCAGAAAAGAACACTGAAGCTTTCTTT. As protein: CASSFWPEKNTEAFF.

This clone showed up just a few times. The CDR3 sequence is CSVVRDYNEQFF. The CDR3 nucleotides are TGCAGCGTTGTCCGGGACTACAATGAGCAGTTCTTC. The rearrangement links TRBV29-1 to TRBJ2-1, with D possibly matching TRBD2 (5 bases). The CDR3 contains 12 residues. Per germline, CDR1 SQVTM and CDR2 ANQGSEA. Deletions cut 4 bases from V and 3 bases from J, with 7 bases between.

The chain has TRBV29-1 and TRBJ2-5; 9 bases line up with TRBD1. V shed 4 bases, J shed 5 bases, and the junction held 8 bases outside the gene matches. From germline, CDR1 is SQVTM and CDR2 ANQGSEA. CDR3 size: 14 residues. This chain's CDR3 is CSVGGQGFMETQYF. For the CDR3, the DNA is TGCAGCGTTGGGGGACAGGGATTTATGGAGACCCAGTACTTC.

This sequence joins TRBV4-2 and TRBJ1-4; D is perhaps TRBD1 (5 bases). V was cut by 1 base and J by 0 bases, with 12 bases left in between. The CDR3 is 17 residues long. CDR1 and CDR2 (germline): LGHNA, YNFKEQ. For the CDR3, the DNA is TGTGCCAGCAGCCAAGCTTCGGGGGATTCAACTAATGAAAAACTGTTTTTT. This translates into CASSQASGDSTNEKLFF.

This clone was observed a single time. The chain is built from TRBV5-1 and TRBJ2-1, with 9 bases lining up with TRBD2. CDR1 is SGHRS, CDR2 YFSETQ, per germline. The length of the CDR3 is 14 residues. The J segment lost 3 bases and the V segment lost 5 bases, leaving 3 bases of the junction unmatched. CDR3 in amino acids: CASRTSGIYNEQFF. The CDR3 nucleotides are TGCGCCAGCAGGACTAGCGGTATCTACAATGAGCAGTTCTTC.

This chain's CDR3 is CASSLSGFYGYTF. The CDR3 bases are TGTGCCAGCAGTTTATCTGGCTTCTATGGCTACACCTTC. This chain links TRBV27 with TRBJ1-2; D is ambiguous. This CDR3 has 13 amino acids. V gave up 0 bases and J gave up 4 bases, with 6 bases separating them. CDR1 is MNHEY and CDR2 is SMNVEV in the germline V gene (reference sequence).